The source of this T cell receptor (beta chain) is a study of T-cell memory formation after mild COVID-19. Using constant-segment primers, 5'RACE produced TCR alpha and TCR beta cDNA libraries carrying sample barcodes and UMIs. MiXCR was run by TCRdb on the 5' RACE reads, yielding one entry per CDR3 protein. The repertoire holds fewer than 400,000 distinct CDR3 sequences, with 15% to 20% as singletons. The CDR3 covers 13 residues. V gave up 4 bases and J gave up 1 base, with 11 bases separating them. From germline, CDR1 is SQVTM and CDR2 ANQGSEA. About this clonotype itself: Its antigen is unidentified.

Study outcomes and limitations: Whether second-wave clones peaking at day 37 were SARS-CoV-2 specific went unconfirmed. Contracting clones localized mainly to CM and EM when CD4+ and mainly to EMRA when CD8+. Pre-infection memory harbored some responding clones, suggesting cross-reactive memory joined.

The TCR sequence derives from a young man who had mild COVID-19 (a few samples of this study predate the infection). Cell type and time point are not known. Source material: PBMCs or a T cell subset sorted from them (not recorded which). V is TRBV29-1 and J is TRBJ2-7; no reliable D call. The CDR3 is CSVAVTLSYEQYF. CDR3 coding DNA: TGCAGCGTTGCGGTGACTTTATCCTACGAGCAGTACTTC.